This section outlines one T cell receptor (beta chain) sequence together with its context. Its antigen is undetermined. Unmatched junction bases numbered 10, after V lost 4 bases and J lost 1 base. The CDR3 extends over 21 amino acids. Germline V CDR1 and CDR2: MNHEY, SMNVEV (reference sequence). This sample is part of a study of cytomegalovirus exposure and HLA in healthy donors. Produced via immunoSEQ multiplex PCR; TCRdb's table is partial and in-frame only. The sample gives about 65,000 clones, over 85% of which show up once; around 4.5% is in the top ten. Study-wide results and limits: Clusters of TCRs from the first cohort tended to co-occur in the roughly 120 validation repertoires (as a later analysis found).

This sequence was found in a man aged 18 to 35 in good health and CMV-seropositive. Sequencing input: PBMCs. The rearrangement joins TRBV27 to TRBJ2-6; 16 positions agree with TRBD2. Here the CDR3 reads CASSSPTGLAGGPSGANVLTF. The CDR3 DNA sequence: TGTGCCAGCAGTTCCCCAACGGGACTAGCGGGAGGGCCTTCTGGGGCCAACGTCCTGACTTTC.